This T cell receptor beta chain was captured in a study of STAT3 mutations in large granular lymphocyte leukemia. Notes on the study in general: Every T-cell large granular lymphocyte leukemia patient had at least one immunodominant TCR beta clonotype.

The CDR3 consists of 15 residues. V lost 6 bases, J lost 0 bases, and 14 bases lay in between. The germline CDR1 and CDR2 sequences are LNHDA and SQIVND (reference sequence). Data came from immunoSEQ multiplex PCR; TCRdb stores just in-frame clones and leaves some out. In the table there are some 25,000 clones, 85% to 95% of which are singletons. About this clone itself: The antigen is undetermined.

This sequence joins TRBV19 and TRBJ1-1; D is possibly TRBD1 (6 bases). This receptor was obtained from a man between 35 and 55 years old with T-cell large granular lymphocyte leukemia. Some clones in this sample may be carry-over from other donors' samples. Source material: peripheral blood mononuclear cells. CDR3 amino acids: CASSPAGAMNTEAFF. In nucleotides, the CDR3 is TGTGCCAGTAGCCCCGCAGGGGCCATGAACACTGAAGCTTTCTTT.